Described below is a single TCR beta chain sequence and its context. This clone was seen a single time. No cognate antigen has been identified for it. No clone much larger than this one lies a single base away; base qualities are absent. Including cysteine and phenylalanine, the CDR3 has 11 amino acids. The read is trimmed to its CDR3 DNA, 33 bases read in frame from base 1. Based on the germline V gene, the CDR1 and CDR2 sequences are SQVTM and ANQGSEA. The V and J ends are trimmed by 6 bases and 5 bases, leaving 10 bases between them. This entry belongs to a study of Ad26.COV2.S vaccination and SARS-CoV-2 variants listed by TCRdb under 2021. Regarding the study in general: Donors in the vaccine arm were drawn from COV1001, a multicentre, randomized, double-blind, placebo-controlled phase I-IIa trial testing Ad26.COV2.S in healthy adults. Investigators remained blinded to trial group allocation during experiments and outcome assessment. Ad26.COV2.S was administered intramuscularly at 5 x 10^10 or 1 x 10^11 viral particles, either as a single shot or as two shots given 56 days apart. A total of approximately 32 samples were included in the TCR-sequenced set, comprising some 20 Ad26.COV2.S vaccine recipients, 5 placebo recipients and 8 SARS-CoV-2 convalescent individuals. The specificity and breadth of SARS-CoV-2-reactive T cell receptors after Ad26.COV2.S vaccination were assessed by TCRbeta repertoire sequencing. Trial participants were randomized into five groups of five: low-dose or high-dose Ad26.COV2.S given once or twice, or placebo on both occasions.

Study-wide conclusions, independent of this receptor: After vaccination, spike-specific CD8+ and CD4+ T cell responses were reported to show substantial breadth. The authors noted that total T cell responses may have been underestimated by the TCR breadth and depth analyses. Spike-specific TCR breadth was higher in Ad26.COV2.S recipients than in placebo recipients (P = 0.0014). Vaccine and placebo recipients had comparable non-spike TCR breadth, which fits with the vaccine containing only spike. The study was not powered to compare responses between vaccine doses or regimens.

The immunoSEQ Assay was the method used to sequence TCRbeta CDR3 regions. After extraction, genomic DNA underwent amplification by bias-controlled multiplex PCR, followed by high-throughput sequencing. The authors processed their data as follows. To quantify the absolute abundance of each unique TCRbeta CDR3 region, sequences were collapsed and filtered. Usable DNA was measured by amplifying reference genes present in all nucleated cells, and TCRbeta template counts were normalized to that usable DNA to estimate T cell fraction. Repertoire TCRs were annotated as SARS-CoV-2-specific by exact matching of V gene, CDR3 amino acid sequence and J gene to a known reactive TCR set. The reference SARS-CoV-2 TCR set was derived from MIRA and filtered for enrichment in COVID-19-positive ImmuneCODE repertoires, a step that removed public or cross-reactive TCRs. Based on the MIRA antigens, annotated TCRs were further analysed at the level of specific ORF or position within ORF. Depth was the summed frequency of annotated unique rearrangements, while breadth was defined as annotated unique rearrangements over total unique productive rearrangements. Two-sided Wilcoxon rank-sum tests were used to compare TCR breadth between groups. This immuneACCESS table, as held by TCRdb, lists in-frame sequences with V and J called but not all clones. Of the missing ones, under half trace to an unresolved V gene in checked studies; the others have no known cause. V, J and clone size are those of that table, while D and trimming were read from the DNA. The sample records about 380,000 clones, roughly four fifths of which are singletons. The biggest ten clones account for around 7.3% of the sample.

The sample's treatment or condition, from its label and the paper: approximately 18 received Ad26.COV2.S at low or high dose, single or two shots; 5 received placebo; per-sample allocation not given. For vaccine and placebo recipients, the sequenced repertoires came from samples collected on day 63 after the first injection. In Cohort 1b, about two dozen adults aged 18-55 years were enrolled at a single site in Boston, USA, between 29 July and 7 August 2020. Ad26.COV2.S consisted of a replication-incompetent adenovirus type 26 vector by which a prefusion-stabilized SARS-CoV-2 spike protein from the original Wuhan strain was expressed.

In this chain, TRBV29-1 is recombined with TRBJ1-1, with the D gene uncertain. The TCR comes from a person between 18 and 65 years old who received the Ad26.COV2.S COVID-19 vaccine or a placebo. The input for sequencing was peripheral blood, taken in a trial of Ad26.COV2.S vaccine versus placebo. Here the CDR3 is given as CSVPRGTEAFF. The nucleotides are TGCAGCGTCCCCCGGGGAACTGAAGCTTTCTTT.